This T cell receptor beta chain emerged from a study of T cells in Graves' hyperthyroidism and ophthalmopathy. About the research overall: The blood sample was taken at first diagnosis, before treatment began.

From RNA transcripts, TCR beta CDR3 regions were amplified. HTBI primers were employed in a first-round RT-PCR of the TCR CDR3. MiXCR, run by TCRdb on the multiplex PCR reads, gives a single entry per CDR3 protein. The data show around 430,000 distinct CDR3 sequences, with 15% seen just once and approximately 32% held by the top ten. V lost 1 base and J lost 2, with 9 bases in between. Germline-derived CDR1 and CDR2 are MNHNS and SASEGT. This CDR3 has 15 residues. The V and J genes are TRBV6-1 and TRBJ1-5; D perhaps matches TRBD1 (6 bases). Sequenced input: blood. This TCR came from a woman aged 25-40 years with Graves' hyperthyroidism. The CDR3 protein is CASSEGSGGNQPQHF. Here the CDR3 DNA reads TGTGCCAGCAGTGAAGGATCAGGGGGCAATCAGCCCCAGCATTTT.